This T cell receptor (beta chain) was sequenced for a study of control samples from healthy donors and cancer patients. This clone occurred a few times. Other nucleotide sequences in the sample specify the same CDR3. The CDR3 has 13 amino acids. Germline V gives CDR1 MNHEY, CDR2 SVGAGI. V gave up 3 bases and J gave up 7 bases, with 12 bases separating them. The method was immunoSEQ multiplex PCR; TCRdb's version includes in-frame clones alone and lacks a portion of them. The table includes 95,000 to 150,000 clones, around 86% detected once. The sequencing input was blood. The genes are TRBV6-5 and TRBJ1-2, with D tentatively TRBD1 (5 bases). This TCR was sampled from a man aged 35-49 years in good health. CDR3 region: CASSYGGNLGYTF. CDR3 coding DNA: TGTGCCAGCAGTTATGGGGGGAACCTTGGCTACACCTTC.